Only a few counts were recorded for the clone carrying this T cell receptor (beta chain). These data come from a study of T-cell memory formation after mild COVID-19. Between the trimmed V and J ends, which lost 5 bases and 5 bases, there was a span of 12 bases. CDR3 length: 13 amino acids. CDR1 SEHNR and CDR2 FQNEAQ come from the germline V gene (reference sequence). One entry per CDR3 protein, called by TCRdb with MiXCR from the 5' RACE reads. This sample carries around 260,000 distinct CDR3 sequences, 15% to 20% of them seen once, and the ten largest clones take roughly 22%. Source material: PBMCs or a T cell subset sorted from them (not recorded which). The TCR sequence derives from a young man who had mild COVID-19 (a few samples of this study predate the infection). Cell type and time point are not known. J is TRBJ1-1 and V is TRBV7-9; TRBD1 might be the D (5 bases). Here the CDR3 reads CASSPDGGTEAFF. The CDR3 DNA sequence: TGTGCCAGCAGCCCAGACGGGGGGACTGAAGCTTTCTTT.